One and the same sample provided the 22 T cell receptor beta chains below, sequenced in a study of control samples from healthy donors and cancer patients. The table came from immunoSEQ multiplex PCR; TCRdb's copy has only in-frame clones and leaves some out. The sample has around 140,000 clones, 91% seen once. Sample: blood. The receptor source for this set is a man between 25 and 39 years old in good health.

The chain links TRBV5-1 to TRBJ1-1; TRBD1 agrees at 8 bases. V was clipped by 1 base and J by 1 base; unmatched bases: 0. CDR3 size: 14 residues. CDR1 SGHRS and CDR2 YFSETQ come from the germline V gene. The CDR3 coding sequence is TGCGCCAGCAGCTTGACAGGGGGGAACACTGAAGCTTTCTTT. As protein: CASSLTGGNTEAFF.

This chain uses TRBV21-1 with TRBJ1-2; the tabulated D call, TRBD1, remains unverified against the DNA. TRBV21-1 constitutes a pseudogene. The CDR3 loop spans 15 amino acids. CDR3 protein: CASSKVGRQYYGYTF. In nucleotides, the CDR3 is TGTGCCAGCAGCAAAGTGGGTCGACAGTACTATGGCTACACCTTC.

This clone was seen just once. This chain uses TRBV10-1 with TRBJ1-4, with no clear D. CDR3 length equals 13 residues. The germline V gene encodes CDR1 WNHNN and CDR2 SYGVQD (reference sequence). Trimming stripped 4 bases from V and 6 bases from J, with 9 bases between. CDR3 nucleotide sequence: TGCGCCAGCAGTGTCAGTAGGGATGAAAAACTGTTTTTT. Protein sequence: CASSVSRDEKLFF.

The gene calls are TRBV28 and TRBJ2-3, with 8 bases lining up with TRBD2. Germline trimming cut 10 bases from V and 2 bases from J; bases unmatched to any gene: 8. Germline V gene data show CDR1 as MDHEN and CDR2 as SYDVKM. The CDR3 loop spans 14 amino acids. The CDR3 loop is CATNGGGPTDTQYF. The CDR3 nucleotides are TGTGCCACCAATGGCGGGGGGCCCACAGATACGCAGTATTTT.

The CDR3: CASSLGDDRVYEQYF. Here the CDR3 DNA reads TGTGCCAGCAGTTTAGGGGACGACAGAGTCTACGAGCAGTACTTC. The chain links TRBV27 to TRBJ2-7; perhaps D is TRBD1 or TRBD2 (5 bases each). The length of the CDR3 is 15 residues. The germline V and J ends were trimmed by 2 bases and 3 bases, with 14 bases remaining between them. Looked up from germline, CDR1 is MNHEY and CDR2 is SMNVEV (reference sequence).

The genes are TRBV14 and TRBJ1-2, with D possibly being TRBD1 (5 bases). The germline V gene encodes CDR1 SGHDN and CDR2 FVKESK. With 5 bases removed from V and 4 bases from J, the gap between germline ends came to 20 bases. CDR3 length: 16 amino acids. The CDR3 region is CASSASTPGPAYGYTF. CDR3 bases: TGTGCCAGCAGCGCTAGTACTCCGGGACCTGCCTATGGCTACACCTTC.

The rearrangement links TRBV25-1 to TRBJ2-7, with unresolved D. From germline, CDR1 is MGHDK and CDR2 SYGVNS. V lost 2 bases, J lost 0 bases, and 11 bases lay in between. CDR3 length: 15 residues. CDR3 loop: CASSEVGPSSYEQYF. In DNA form, the CDR3 reads TGTGCCAGCAGTGAAGTCGGGCCTAGCTCCTACGAGCAGTACTTC.

This clone was picked up one time. The V call is TRBV5-4, the J call TRBJ2-7, with D hard to call. Per the germline V gene, CDR1 is SGHNT and CDR2 is YYREEE (reference sequence). The CDR3 spans 13 residues. The V and J ends lost 4 bases and 1 base respectively, with 9 bases between them. DNA of the CDR3: TGTGCCAGCAGCCCGGAACAGTCCTACGAGCAGTACTTC. Its protein is CASSPEQSYEQYF.

This clone showed up just once. The rearrangement links TRBV7-2 to TRBJ2-1; 7 nucleotides line up with TRBD2. The germline gives CDR1 SGHTA, CDR2 FQGNSA. This CDR3 is built from 16 residues. Trimming took 2 bases from V and 1 from J; bases not matched to a gene: 5. The CDR3 region has the DNA TGTGCCAGCAGCTTATCGGGCGGGGGTTCCTACAATGAGCAGTTCTTC. It codes for CASSLSGGGSYNEQFF.

The CDR3 region has the DNA TGTGCCAGCAGTCCACAGGGGGCCCATGGCTACACCTTC. This codes for CASSPQGAHGYTF. The rearrangement joins TRBV27 to TRBJ1-2, with 9 bases fitting TRBD1. Germline CDR1 is MNHEY and CDR2 is SMNVEV (reference sequence). The CDR3 spans 13 residues. V shed 5 bases and J 6 bases; nucleotides not matched to a gene: 4.

The chain links TRBV5-4 to TRBJ1-2; no definite D call. Trimming shortened V by 0 bases and J by 4 bases, and 7 bases separated the two germline ends. The CDR3 runs 13 residues. Germline V gene data show CDR1 as SGHNT and CDR2 as YYREEE (reference sequence). In DNA form, the CDR3 reads TGTGCCAGCAGCTTGGATTCCACCTATGGCTACACCTTC. Protein product: CASSLDSTYGYTF.

The chain recombines TRBV30 with TRBJ1-2, with D hard to call. V lost 2 bases and J 0 bases, leaving 19 bases between the germline ends. This CDR3 is 17 amino acids long. Germline CDR1 and CDR2: GTSNPN and SVGIG (reference sequence). The CDR3 spells CAWSYTSPGQANYGYTF. CDR3 coding DNA: TGTGCCTGGAGTTATACAAGTCCCGGGCAGGCTAACTATGGCTACACCTTC.

On this clone: Other nucleotide sequences from this sample produce the same CDR3. The rearrangement uses TRBV7-6 and TRBJ2-2; D may correspond to TRBD1 or TRBD2 (6 bases each). With 0 bases removed from V and 3 bases from J, the gap between germline ends came to 14 bases. Germline lookup yields CDR1 SGHVS and CDR2 FNYEAQ. This CDR3 comprises 17 residues. CDR3 amino acids: CASSLAPGAPDTGELFF. The CDR3 nucleotides read TGTGCCAGCAGCTTAGCGCCGGGGGCGCCGGACACCGGGGAGCTGTTTTTT.

This clone was seen once. This chain joins TRBV5-6 and TRBJ1-2; D is uncertain. The germline gives CDR1 SGHDT, CDR2 YYEEEE. With 2 bases removed from V and 4 bases from J, the gap between germline ends came to 12 bases. The CDR3 is 14 residues long. In nucleotides, the CDR3 is TGTGCCAGCAGCTTAGACGTATCCTCCTATGGCTACACCTTC. This gives the protein CASSLDVSSYGYTF.

This clone was detected only once. V usage is TRBV7-3 and J usage is TRBJ2-7; 9 nucleotides line up with TRBD1. Trimming cost V 5 bases and J 6 bases; bases outside gene matches: 5. This CDR3 has 13 amino acids. In germline, CDR1 is SGHTA, CDR2 FQGTGA. The CDR3 sequence is CASSARTGVEQYF. The CDR3 nucleotides read TGTGCCAGCAGCGCGCGGACAGGGGTCGAGCAGTACTTC.

This chain joins TRBV18 and TRBJ2-3, with 7 bases fitting TRBD1. The ends lost 2 bases at V and 0 bases at J; junction bases unmatched: 5. Germline V gene sequence: CDR1 KGHSH, CDR2 LQKENI. This CDR3 comprises 16 residues. The DNA for the CDR3 is TGTGCCAGCTCACCAAGGACAGGTGCTAGCACAGATACGCAGTATTTT. This gives the protein CASSPRTGASTDTQYF. The whole variable domain, filled in from reference TRBV18 and TRBJ2-3, reads NAGVMQNPRHLVRRRGQEARLRCSPMKGHSHVYWYRQLPEEGLKFMVYLQKENIIDESGMPKERFSAEFPKEGPSILRIQQVVRGDSAAYFCASSPRTGASTDTQYFGPGTRLTVL.

The gene calls are TRBV9 and TRBJ2-2; D gene uncertain. This CDR3 contains 14 residues. V was cut by 0 bases and J by 1 base, with 4 bases left in between. Germline assignment: CDR1 SGDLS and CDR2 YYNGEE. The CDR3 DNA follows: TGTGCCAGCAGCGTAGCTGGGAACACCGGGGAGCTGTTTTTT. Amino acid sequence: CASSVAGNTGELFF.

This chain connects TRBV6-6 to TRBJ2-2, with D unresolved. The CDR3 contains 13 residues. Per the germline V gene, CDR1 is MNHNY and CDR2 is SVGAGI (reference sequence). V lost 6 bases to trimming and J lost 6 bases, with 11 bases between them. The CDR3 loop reads CASSPILAGELFF. Written as DNA, the CDR3 is TGTGCCAGCAGCCCCATCCTGGCCGGGGAGCTGTTTTTT.

V gene TRBV12-5 combines with J gene TRBJ1-2; possibly TRBD1 for D (6 bases). V was trimmed by 8 bases and J by 8 bases, leaving 15 bases between them. The CDR3 length is 12 residues. Germline assignment: CDR1 LGHNT and CDR2 FRNRAP. The CDR3 reads CASSTGPGGYTF. The CDR3 nucleotides are TGTGCTAGTTCGACAGGCCCTGGGGGCTACACCTTC.

CDR3 DNA: TGCGCCAGCCGGCCCGGCCTATCAACCTACAATGAGCAGTTCTTC. It encodes CASRPGLSTYNEQFF. The chain recombines TRBV5-1 with TRBJ2-1, with D hard to call. CDR1 is SGHRS, CDR2 YFSETQ, per germline. Trimming shortened V by 7 bases and J by 2 bases, and 16 bases separated the two germline ends. This CDR3 comprises 15 residues.

The chain uses TRBV7-2 and TRBJ2-3; 12 bases agree with TRBD2. The J segment lost 2 bases and the V segment lost 3 bases, leaving 3 bases of the junction unmatched. There are 16 residues in the CDR3. Per germline, CDR1 SGHTA and CDR2 FQGNSA. The CDR3 sequence: CASSFGLAGLTDTQYF. CDR3 DNA sequence: TGTGCCAGCAGCTTCGGACTAGCGGGGCTCACAGATACGCAGTATTTT. The full variable domain, rest sourced from reference TRBV7-2 and TRBJ2-3, is GAGVSQSPSNKVTEKGKDVELRCDPISGHTALYWYRQSLGQGLEFLIYFQGNSAPDKSGLPSDRFSAERTGGSVSTLTIQRTQQEDSAVYLCASSFGLAGLTDTQYFGPGTRLTVL.

This chain links TRBV20-1 with TRBJ1-3; D remains ambiguous. The CDR3 is 14 amino acids. Germline assignment: CDR1 DFQATT and CDR2 SNEGSKA (reference sequence). V was clipped by 3 bases and J by 1 base, with 10 bases between them. For the CDR3, the DNA is TGCAGTGCTAGTTTCTGGGGATCTGGAAACACCATATATTTT. Residues: CSASFWGSGNTIYF.